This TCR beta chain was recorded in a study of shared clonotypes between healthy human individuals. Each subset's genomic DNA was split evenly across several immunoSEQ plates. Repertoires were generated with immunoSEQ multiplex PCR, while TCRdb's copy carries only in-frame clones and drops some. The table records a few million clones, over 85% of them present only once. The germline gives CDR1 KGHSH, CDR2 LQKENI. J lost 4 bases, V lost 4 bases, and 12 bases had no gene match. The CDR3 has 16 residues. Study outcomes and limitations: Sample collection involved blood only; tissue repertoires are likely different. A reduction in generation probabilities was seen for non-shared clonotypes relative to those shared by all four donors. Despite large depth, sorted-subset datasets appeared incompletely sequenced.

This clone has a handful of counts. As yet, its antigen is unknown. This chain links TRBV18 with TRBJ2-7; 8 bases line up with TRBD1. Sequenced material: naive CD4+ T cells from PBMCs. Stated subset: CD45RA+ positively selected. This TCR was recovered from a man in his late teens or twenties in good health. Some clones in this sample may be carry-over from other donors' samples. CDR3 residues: CASSLEGAGGWYEQYF. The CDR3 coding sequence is TGTGCCAGCTCACTAGAGGGGGCAGGGGGCTGGTACGAGCAGTACTTC.